This is a list of T cell receptor beta chains from one sample in a study of radiotherapy plus CTLA-4 blockade in lung cancer. The protocol was immunoSEQ multiplex PCR, while the TCRdb copy is restricted to in-frame clones and leaves out a portion. The sample yields approximately 40,000 clones, about 86% seen once. The sequencing here drew on peripheral blood, taken from a patient treated with radiotherapy plus ipilimumab. Receptor source: a human donor with non-small cell lung cancer whose response to radiotherapy plus ipilimumab could not be evaluated. The CDR3 runs from the conserved cysteine through the conserved F or W. D genes are given only for firm matches. Some rows mark clone size as missing; the rest say once, few, many or name a class of expanded clone.

V gene	J gene	D gene	clone size	CDR3 DNA	CDR3 protein
TRBV10-3	TRBJ2-7	TRBD2	NA	TGTGCCATCAGTGACACCGAGGGACTAGCGGGAGGCGAGCAGTACTTC	CAISDTEGLAGGEQYF
TRBV5-5	TRBJ2-7	TRBD2	NA	TGTGCCAGCAGCTTGCTAGCGGGGTCCTACGAGCAGTACTTC	CASSLLAGSYEQYF
TRBV5-5	TRBJ2-1	NA	NA	TGTGCCAGCAGCGCAGCCTTGGATCTAGCCGAAAAGCAGTTCTTC	CASSAALDLAEKQFF
TRBV6-6	TRBJ1-1	NA	NA	TGTGCCAGCACCGGGACATTAAGACTGAACACTGAAGCTTTCTTT	CASTGTLRLNTEAFF
TRBV21-1	TRBJ2-3	NA	NA	TGTGCCAGCAGCACCCTTTCGACTAGCGGGTTGGCAGATACGCAGTATTTT	CASSTLSTSGLADTQYF
TRBV5-1	TRBJ1-1	TRBD1	NA	TGCGCCAGCAGCAACGACAGGGTACTTGCTTTCTTT	CASSNDRVLAFF
TRBV7-2	TRBJ2-3	NA	NA	TGTGCCAGCAGCTTAGACGTACGGGATACGCAGTATTTT	CASSLDVRDTQYF
TRBV7-8	TRBJ1-3	NA	NA	TGTGCCAGCAGCTTAGATTCGTTCTCTGGAAACACCATATATTTT	CASSLDSFSGNTIYF
TRBV19	TRBJ1-4	TRBD1	NA	TGTGCCAGTAGTCGGTTTACAGGGGAGAAACTGTTTTTT	CASSRFTGEKLFF
TRBV7-7	TRBJ2-7	TRBD2	NA	TGTGCTAGCAGCCTTGGACTAGCGGGGGCCTACGAGCAGTACTTC	CASSLGLAGAYEQYF
TRBV5-4	TRBJ2-2	NA	NA	TGTGCCAGCAGCTTACTAGGGTCCGGGGAGCTGTTTTTT	CASSLLGSGELFF
TRBV29-1	TRBJ2-3	TRBD2	few	TGCAGCGCCTGGACTAGCGGAACGCAGTATTTT	CSAWTSGTQYF
TRBV5-1	TRBJ1-5	NA	NA	TGCGCCAGCAGCTTGGGCCCCGGGTCCAATCAGCCCCAGCATTTT	CASSLGPGSNQPQHF
TRBV28	TRBJ1-4	NA	NA	TGTGCCAGCAGTCCACCCCCTGGCGGGACTAATGAAAAACTGTTTTTT	CASSPPPGGTNEKLFF
TRBV28	TRBJ1-1	NA	NA	TGTGCCAGCAGATTCCATCAGGGGACTGAAGCTTTCTTT	CASRFHQGTEAFF
TRBV4-1	TRBJ2-1	NA	NA	TGCGCCAGCAGCCAGGACATCTACAATGAGCAGTTCTTC	CASSQDIYNEQFF
TRBV14	TRBJ1-1	NA	once	TGTGCCAGCAGCCAAGCCAACAGGAACCCTGAAGCTTTCTTT	CASSQANRNPEAFF
TRBV27	TRBJ2-1	NA	NA	TGTGCCAGCAGTTTCCCCGGGTGGGAGAATGAGCAGTTCTTC	CASSFPGWENEQFF
TRBV27	TRBJ2-1	TRBD1	NA	TGTGCCAGCAGTCCAATCGGACAGGGATATTCCTACAATGAGCAGTTCTTC	CASSPIGQGYSYNEQFF
TRBV5-1	TRBJ2-7	NA	NA	TGCGCCAGCAGCCGTACAGGGTTTCAGGGCGAGCAGTACTTC	CASSRTGFQGEQYF
TRBV7-7	TRBJ1-1	NA	NA	TGTGCTAGCAGCTTGGATCTCCGGGCTGAAGCTTTCTTT	CASSLDLRAEAFF
TRBV4-3	TRBJ2-3	TRBD2	NA	TGCGCCAGCAGCGCCGGGACTAGCGGGGGGGTCCTGTTTAGCACAGATACGCAGTATTTT	CASSAGTSGGVLFSTDTQYF
TRBV28	TRBJ1-1	NA	few	TGTGCCAGCAGTTTAGCCGCGAGGGCGCTGGTTGAAGCTTTCTTT	CASSLAARALVEAFF
TRBV27	TRBJ2-7	TRBD2	NA	TGTGCCAGCAGTTCCGGGACTAGCGGTTTCCTCGAGCAGTACTTC	CASSSGTSGFLEQYF
TRBV28	TRBJ1-1	NA	NA	TGTGCCAGCAAGAAAGACAGTCGGAACACTGAAGCTTTCTTT	CASKKDSRNTEAFF
TRBV6-6	TRBJ2-1	NA	few	TGTGCCAGCAGTAAGACCGGGACAAACAATGAGCAGTTCTTC	CASSKTGTNNEQFF
TRBV28	TRBJ1-2	NA	NA	TGTGCCAGCACAGGGGATAACTATGGCTACACCTTC	CASTGDNYGYTF
TRBV4-3	TRBJ1-6	NA	NA	TGCGCCAGCAGCCAAGATAGGGGGAACGATTCACCCCTCCACTTT	CASSQDRGNDSPLHF
TRBV5-1	TRBJ1-1	NA	NA	TGCGCCAGCAGCGCCCAAGCCGGGAACACTGAAGCTTTCTTT	CASSAQAGNTEAFF
TRBV6-5	TRBJ1-2	NA	NA	TGTGCCAGCAGTGCCGGCGGATCTTACACCTTC	CASSAGGSYTF
TRBV5-1	TRBJ2-7	NA	once	TGCGCCAGCAGCTTCGGCGGGACCTCCGGCGAGCAGTACTTC	CASSFGGTSGEQYF
TRBV28	TRBJ1-4	TRBD1	NA	TGTGCCAGCAGTACCCGACAGGGTATAGAAAAACTGTTTTTT	CASSTRQGIEKLFF